These T cell receptor beta chains were read from a single sample in a study of PD-1 blockade in classical Hodgkin lymphoma. Profiling relied on immunoSEQ multiplex PCR, and the TCRdb table lists in-frame clones only, not all of them. The data contain around 91,000 clones, 75% to 85% of them singletons. The specimen comprised peripheral blood mononuclear cells (PBMCs), sampled before the second cycle of nivolumab. The receptors were sampled from a human donor with classical Hodgkin lymphoma. The CDR3 runs from the conserved cysteine through the conserved F or W. The order of the fields is J gene, D gene, CDR3 length, clone size, V gene, CDR3 protein, CDR3 DNA. The D gene is left open where the match is weak. The listing skips clone size in some rows; elsewhere it reads once, few, many or a size class.

j_call: TRBJ2-1; d_call: TRBD2; cdr3_length: 20; clone_size: few; v_call: TRBV28; cdr3_aa: CASSSRVRKLAGGTYNEQFF; cdr3_nt: TGTGCCAGCAGTTCCCGCGTTCGGAAACTAGCGGGAGGTACCTACAATGAGCAGTTCTTC
j_call: TRBJ2-7; d_call: TRBD1; cdr3_length: 15; clone_size: .; v_call: TRBV4-1; cdr3_aa: CASSQGQGASYEQYF; cdr3_nt: TGCGCCAGCAGCCAAGGGCAGGGGGCGTCCTACGAGCAGTACTTC
j_call: TRBJ1-1; d_call: .; cdr3_length: 14; clone_size: .; v_call: TRBV27; cdr3_aa: CASSLYGVGTEAFF; cdr3_nt: TGTGCCAGCAGTTTATATGGGGTGGGCACTGAAGCTTTCTTT
j_call: TRBJ2-3; d_call: .; cdr3_length: 14; clone_size: .; v_call: TRBV30; cdr3_aa: CAWQRGGSTDTQYF; cdr3_nt: TGTGCCTGGCAGAGGGGCGGGAGCACAGATACGCAGTATTTT
j_call: TRBJ2-7; d_call: TRBD1; cdr3_length: 15; clone_size: once; v_call: TRBV4-2; cdr3_aa: CASSPARGRPYEQYF; cdr3_nt: TGTGCCAGCAGCCCGGCCAGGGGGCGTCCATACGAGCAGTACTTC
j_call: TRBJ2-1; d_call: .; cdr3_length: 12; clone_size: once; v_call: TRBV7-9; cdr3_aa: CASSLTANEQFF; cdr3_nt: TGTGCCAGCAGCTTAACAGCGAATGAGCAGTTCTTC
j_call: TRBJ2-1; d_call: .; cdr3_length: 13; clone_size: .; v_call: TRBV7-2; cdr3_aa: CASSGPFHNEQFF; cdr3_nt: TGTGCCAGCAGTGGACCGTTTCACAATGAGCAGTTCTTC
j_call: TRBJ1-2; d_call: TRBD1; cdr3_length: 15; clone_size: .; v_call: TRBV7-9; cdr3_aa: CASSLSGTGSYGYTF; cdr3_nt: TGTGCCAGCAGCCTATCCGGGACAGGGTCTTATGGCTACACCTTC
j_call: TRBJ2-3; d_call: TRBD2; cdr3_length: 14; clone_size: .; v_call: TRBV7-8; cdr3_aa: CASSLGLAPSKEYF; cdr3_nt: TGTGCCAGCAGCTTAGGACTAGCGCCCTCAAAAGAGTATTTT
j_call: TRBJ1-1; d_call: .; cdr3_length: 15; clone_size: .; v_call: TRBV27; cdr3_aa: CASSRQRTSNTEAFF; cdr3_nt: TGTGCCAGCAGCCGCCAGAGAACATCGAACACTGAAGCTTTCTTT
j_call: TRBJ1-5; d_call: .; cdr3_length: 15; clone_size: .; v_call: TRBV19; cdr3_aa: CASSILGLGNQPQHF; cdr3_nt: TGTGCCAGTAGTATTTTGGGGCTGGGCAATCAGCCCCAGCATTTT
j_call: TRBJ1-1; d_call: .; cdr3_length: 15; clone_size: once; v_call: TRBV18; cdr3_aa: CASSQNLQRNTEAFF; cdr3_nt: TGTGCCAGCTCACAAAACCTCCAGAGAAACACTGAAGCTTTCTTT
j_call: TRBJ2-3; d_call: .; cdr3_length: 12; clone_size: .; v_call: TRBV13; cdr3_aa: CASSRLPDTQYF; cdr3_nt: TGTGCCAGCAGCCGCCTTCCGGATACGCAGTATTTT
j_call: TRBJ1-1; d_call: .; cdr3_length: 12; clone_size: .; v_call: TRBV28; cdr3_aa: CASSLRGMVAFF; cdr3_nt: TGTGCCAGCAGTTTAAGGGGGATGGTGGCTTTCTTT
j_call: TRBJ2-3; d_call: .; cdr3_length: 12; clone_size: .; v_call: TRBV27; cdr3_aa: CASSFLADTQYF; cdr3_nt: TGTGCCAGCAGTTTCCTCGCAGATACGCAGTATTTT
j_call: TRBJ1-1; d_call: .; cdr3_length: 13; clone_size: .; v_call: TRBV11-2; cdr3_aa: CASSSSRGASAFF; cdr3_nt: TGTGCCAGCAGCTCTTCCCGGGGGGCCTCAGCTTTCTTT
j_call: TRBJ2-3; d_call: .; cdr3_length: 14; clone_size: once; v_call: TRBV30; cdr3_aa: CAWEPSEGTDTQYF; cdr3_nt: TGTGCCTGGGAGCCCTCCGAGGGCACAGATACGCAGTATTTT
j_call: TRBJ1-1; d_call: .; cdr3_length: 16; clone_size: few; v_call: TRBV5-1; cdr3_aa: CASSPAGIQTNTEAFF; cdr3_nt: TGCGCCAGCAGCCCAGCCGGGATCCAGACGAACACTGAAGCTTTCTTT
j_call: TRBJ2-4; d_call: TRBD2; cdr3_length: 18; clone_size: .; v_call: TRBV28; cdr3_aa: CASSGGLAGVAAKNIQYF; cdr3_nt: TGTGCCAGCAGTGGGGGACTAGCGGGGGTGGCAGCCAAAAACATTCAGTACTTC
j_call: TRBJ2-3; d_call: .; cdr3_length: 15; clone_size: .; v_call: TRBV6-1; cdr3_aa: CASSATGASTDTQYF; cdr3_nt: TGTGCCAGCAGTGCGACGGGGGCTAGCACAGATACGCAGTATTTT
j_call: TRBJ2-7; d_call: .; cdr3_length: 13; clone_size: .; v_call: TRBV28; cdr3_aa: CASAPWGPYEQYF; cdr3_nt: TGTGCCAGCGCCCCCTGGGGGCCCTACGAGCAGTACTTC
j_call: TRBJ1-2; d_call: .; cdr3_length: 14; clone_size: .; v_call: TRBV5-4; cdr3_aa: CASSQTGRQDGYTF; cdr3_nt: TGTGCCAGCAGCCAGACGGGGAGGCAGGATGGCTACACCTTC
j_call: TRBJ2-7; d_call: .; cdr3_length: 13; clone_size: .; v_call: TRBV7-2; cdr3_aa: CASSDGLAGVQYF; cdr3_nt: TGTGCCAGCAGCGACGGACTGGCTGGGGTGCAGTACTTC
j_call: TRBJ2-3; d_call: TRBD2; cdr3_length: 15; clone_size: once; v_call: TRBV6-5; cdr3_aa: CASRMTAGGTDTQYF; cdr3_nt: TGTGCCAGCAGGATGACGGCGGGAGGAACAGATACGCAGTATTTT
j_call: TRBJ2-5; d_call: .; cdr3_length: 14; clone_size: .; v_call: TRBV10-1; cdr3_aa: CASSDPGVGETQYF; cdr3_nt: TGCGCCAGCAGTGACCCGGGCGTTGGTGAGACCCAGTACTTC
j_call: TRBJ2-3; d_call: .; cdr3_length: 14; clone_size: .; v_call: TRBV9; cdr3_aa: CASSARQYTDTQYF; cdr3_nt: TGTGCCAGCAGCGCCCGACAGTACACAGATACGCAGTATTTT
j_call: TRBJ2-7; d_call: TRBD1; cdr3_length: 14; clone_size: .; v_call: TRBV9; cdr3_aa: CASSPRTGSYEQYF; cdr3_nt: TGTGCCAGCAGCCCCCGGACAGGGTCCTACGAGCAGTACTTC
j_call: TRBJ2-5; d_call: .; cdr3_length: 15; clone_size: .; v_call: TRBV19; cdr3_aa: CASSIETGPGQTQYF; cdr3_nt: TGTGCCAGTAGTATAGAAACGGGCCCGGGGCAGACCCAGTACTTC
j_call: TRBJ1-5; d_call: .; cdr3_length: 15; clone_size: .; v_call: TRBV19; cdr3_aa: CASSKDPQGNQPQHF; cdr3_nt: TGTGCCAGTAGTAAGGACCCTCAGGGCAATCAGCCCCAGCATTTT